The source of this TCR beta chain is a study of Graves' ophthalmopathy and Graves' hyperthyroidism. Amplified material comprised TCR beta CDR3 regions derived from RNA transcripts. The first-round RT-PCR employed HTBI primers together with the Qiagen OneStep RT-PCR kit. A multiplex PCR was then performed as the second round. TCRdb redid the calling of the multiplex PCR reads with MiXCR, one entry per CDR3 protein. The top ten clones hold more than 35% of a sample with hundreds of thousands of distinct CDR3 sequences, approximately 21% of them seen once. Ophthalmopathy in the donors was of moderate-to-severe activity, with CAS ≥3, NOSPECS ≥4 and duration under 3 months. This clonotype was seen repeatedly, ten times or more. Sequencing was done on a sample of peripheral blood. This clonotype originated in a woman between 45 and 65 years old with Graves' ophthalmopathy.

This CDR3 is CASRRAGPGNTIYF. The CDR3 nucleotides are TGTGCCAGCAGGCGTGCCGGGCCAGGAAACACCATATATTTT. The chain combines TRBV28 with TRBJ1-3; D is uncertain. The germline V gene encodes CDR1 MDHEN and CDR2 SYDVKM. Trimming stripped 6 bases from V and 4 bases from J, with 13 bases between. The CDR3 runs to 14 residues.